This T cell receptor beta chain appears in the sequencing data of a study of somatic mutations in cytotoxic T cells in rheumatoid arthritis. V dropped 2 bases and J dropped 0; count of bases not matched to a gene: 10. CDR1 and CDR2 (germline): LGHNA, YNFKEQ. The CDR3 covers 19 residues. Regarding the study as a whole: Rising age went with increasing CD8+ clonality in rheumatoid arthritis patients; healthy controls showed no such increase.

About this clone: The antigen is unknown.

Assay used: immunoSEQ multiplex PCR; TCRdb lists only in-frame clones, some missing. The table shows just under 30,000 clones, with 85% to 90% occurring only once. Isolation of the CD4+ and CD8+ populations was accomplished via positive magnetic bead selection, with purity assessed by flow cytometry. The rearrangement uses TRBV4-2 and TRBJ2-6; TRBD1 matches 7 bases. The TCR originated in an adult with rheumatoid arthritis. The sequenced sample consisted of CD8+ T cells sorted from blood. The CDR3: CASSQNPPGQISGANVLTF. CDR3 DNA sequence: TGTGCCAGCAGCCAAAACCCTCCGGGACAGATCTCTGGGGCCAACGTCCTGACTTTC.